Reported below is one TCR beta chain. These data originate in a study of CD8 T cells in Susac syndrome. The RNA input was 0.5 to 1 ug, and it was reverse transcribed with random hexamers. From the immunoSEQ multiplex PCR reads, TCRdb called clonotypes with MiXCR, one entry per CDR3 protein. The sample includes roughly 140,000 distinct CDR3 sequences, roughly 94% of them seen just once. The length of the CDR3 is 15 residues. CDR1 and CDR2 (germline): SGHVS, FNYEAQ. The V and J ends lost 4 bases and 0 bases, in that order; junction bases with no gene match: 3. The CD8+ and CD4+ T cells were negatively isolated, with the TEMRA cells enriched by FACS.

Sequencing was performed on CD8+ T cells from PBMCs. The chain is built from TRBV7-6 and TRBJ1-1; 9 bases map to TRBD1. The TCR sequence derives from a human donor with multiple sclerosis. CDR3 DNA sequence: TGTGCCAGCAGCTCGGGACAGGGAATGAACACTGAAGCTTTCTTT. Translating it yields CASSSGQGMNTEAFF. Combining the CDR3 with reference TRBV7-6 and TRBJ1-1 gives the whole variable domain GAGVSQSPRYKVTKRGQDVALRCDPISGHVSLYWYRQALGQGPEFLTYFNYEAQQDKSGLPNDRFSAERPEGSISTLTIQRTEQRDSAMYRCASSSGQGMNTEAFFGQGTRLTVV.